Ten or more counts support the clone carrying this T cell receptor (beta chain). Its target is not known. The V gene end was trimmed by 5 bases and the J gene end by 3 bases; junction bases not matched to a gene: 13. The CDR3 is made up of 16 amino acids. TCRdb used MiXCR to reprocess the reads, holding one entry per CDR3 protein. The sample shows 50,000 or so distinct CDR3 sequences, about a fifth of them seen only once. This sample is part of a study of T cell repertoires in cytomegalovirus infection. About the research overall: Peptides in the study included HLA-C-restricted and HLA-B-restricted CMV epitopes. Matching HLA type and CMV infection were both indicated by public TCR beta signatures.

Study-level points and caveats: HLA-C-restricted TCR beta clonotypes specific for CMV led the ex vivo response. Frequencies of public TCR beta families were cumulated, and this identified carriers of CMV plus the relevant HLA.

The receptor's source is a human donor in good health (CMV status not recorded). Some clones in this sample may be carry-over from other donors' samples. Sequencing used CD8+ T cells from cultured PBMCs, obtained from culture after CMV antigen stimulation. V usage is TRBV12-3 or TRBV12-4 and J usage is TRBJ2-7, with 7 nucleotides matching TRBD2. CDR3 in amino acids: CASSPAIAGLLYEQYF. CDR3 DNA: TGTGCCAGCAGTCCTGCCATAGCGGGCCTTCTCTACGAGCAGTACTTC.